A single sample gave rise to the 14 T cell receptor beta chains below, sequenced in a study of blood T cell repertoires in COVID-19. Libraries were prepared by immunoSEQ multiplex PCR; TCRdb keeps only in-frame clonotypes and omits some of them. This sample has some 180,000 clones; roughly 84% occur once, and the top ten carry 6.5% to 7.5%. Sequencing input: peripheral blood. The receptors shown here come from a woman aged 40-49 years with COVID-19, enrolled during active disease.

The chain is built from TRBV5-1 and TRBJ2-7; the match to TRBD2 covers 14 bases. This CDR3 has 17 residues. The trim removed 3 bases at V and 7 bases at J, leaving 12 bases unmatched. CDR1 SGHRS and CDR2 YFSETQ come from the germline V gene. The CDR3 loop is CASSSGLAGDPGREQYF. The CDR3, as DNA: TGCGCCAGCAGCTCGGGACTAGCGGGAGACCCGGGGCGTGAGCAGTACTTC.

The chain is built from TRBV28 and TRBJ1-2; 9 bases line up with TRBD1. Germline V CDR1 and CDR2: MDHEN, SYDVKM. The CDR3 loop spans 15 amino acids. J was trimmed by 0 bases and V by 8 bases; bases with no gene match: 7. The CDR3 region has the DNA TGTGCCAGCCATGAAACAGGGGGCGCTAACTATGGCTACACCTTC. The encoded protein is CASHETGGANYGYTF.

This chain joins TRBV5-6 and TRBJ1-2; D gene unclear. CDR3 length equals 14 residues. The V end was cut by 4 bases, the J end by 8 bases, with 18 bases between. Germline V gene sequence: CDR1 SGHDT, CDR2 YYEEEE. The CDR3 sequence: CASSVRTAAMGYTF. Here the CDR3 DNA reads TGTGCCAGCAGCGTAAGGACTGCAGCGATGGGCTACACCTTC.

This chain joins TRBV28 and TRBJ1-2, with 10 bases identical to TRBD1. Germline V lookup: CDR1 MDHEN, CDR2 SYDVKM. The CDR3 is 16 amino acids. V dropped 3 bases and J dropped 4; count of bases not matched to a gene: 8. In DNA, the CDR3 is TGTGCCAGCAGTTTGGCCGGGACAGGGGCGGTCTATGGCTACACCTTC. As protein: CASSLAGTGAVYGYTF.

The CDR3 nucleotides read TGTGCCAGCAGCTTGAGGCGGCTAGCCAAAAACATTCAGTACTTC. It yields the protein CASSLRRLAKNIQYF. The rearrangement uses TRBV5-6 and TRBJ2-4; D is undetermined. V lost 1 base, J lost 0 bases, and 8 bases lay in between. In germline, CDR1 is SGHDT, CDR2 YYEEEE. This CDR3 spans 15 amino acids.

The chain uses TRBV5-1 and TRBJ2-1, with 9 positions matching TRBD1. The length of the CDR3 is 15 residues. Trimming took 7 bases from V and 4 from J; bases not matched to a gene: 9. Germline values: CDR1 SGHRS, CDR2 YFSETQ. DNA for the CDR3: TGCGCCAGCCGCCACCGGGACAGGGCGTACAATGAGCAGTTCTTC. Translation: CASRHRDRAYNEQFF.

This sequence joins TRBV28 and TRBJ1-4; perhaps TRBD1 as D (5 bases). CDR3 length: 13 amino acids. V was cut by 2 bases and J by 10 bases, with 11 bases left in between. The germline CDR1 and CDR2 sequences are MDHEN and SYDVKM. In DNA form, the CDR3 reads TGTGCCAGCAGTTTAGAAGGGGCGGTAAAACTGTTTTTT. Its protein product is CASSLEGAVKLFF.

The chain carries TRBV12-5 and TRBJ2-3; 8 bases are shared with TRBD2. In germline, CDR1 is LGHNT, CDR2 FRNRAP. The CDR3 runs 15 residues. V shed 11 bases, J shed 5 bases, and the junction held 15 bases outside the gene matches. The CDR3: CAGGAGGSPQDTQYF. In DNA form, the CDR3 reads TGTGCTGGCGGTGCGGGGGGCTCACCCCAAGATACGCAGTATTTT.

The chain combines TRBV29-1 with TRBJ1-2; possible D gene TRBD1, 6 bases. CDR3 length equals 17 residues. The germline V gene encodes CDR1 SQVTM and CDR2 ANQGSEA. The V gene lost 2 bases and the J gene lost 0 bases, with 19 bases spanning the gap. The CDR3 DNA is TGCAGCGTTGAAAGGAAAGGCAGGGGTCTAGCTAACTATGGCTACACCTTC. Translated: CSVERKGRGLANYGYTF.

In DNA, the CDR3 is TGTGCCAGTAGTCCCCCGAGGACAGCCCGTCCCCTAGGGGAGACCCAGTACTTC. Its protein product is CASSPPRTARPLGETQYF. The chain uses TRBV19 and TRBJ2-5, with a weak D call TRBD1 (6 bases). This CDR3 is 18 amino acids long. Germline CDR1 reads LNHDA; CDR2 reads SQIVND (reference sequence). Trimming removed 5 bases from V and 5 bases from J, with 27 bases in between.

The gene calls are TRBV7-6 and TRBJ2-2, with 8 bases fitting TRBD1. Trimming cost V 3 bases and J 5 bases; bases outside gene matches: 11. Germline V lookup: CDR1 SGHVS, CDR2 FNYEAQ. CDR3 size: 17 residues. In DNA, the CDR3 is TGTGCCAGCAGCTTCCCAGAGACAGGGGAGAGGACCGGGGAGCTGTTTTTT. Amino acid sequence: CASSFPETGERTGELFF.

This clone showed up just once. This chain joins TRBV28 and TRBJ1-1, with D tentatively TRBD1 (5 bases). Trimming pared 10 bases from V and 0 bases from J, leaving 15 bases between. Germline CDR1 and CDR2: MDHEN and SYDVKM. The length of the CDR3 is 14 residues. DNA of the CDR3: TGTGCCACTCTCAGGGATCCGGTGAACACTGAAGCTTTCTTT. Residues: CATLRDPVNTEAFF.

The V and J genes are TRBV7-9 and TRBJ2-3; 11 nucleotides match TRBD2. Germline-derived CDR1 and CDR2 are SEHNR and FQNEAQ (reference sequence). The CDR3 length is 16 residues. J was trimmed by 0 bases and V by 5 bases; bases with no gene match: 4. CDR3 in DNA: TGTGCCAGCAGCCCGTGGACTAGCGGGAGCACAGATACGCAGTATTTT. This gives the protein CASSPWTSGSTDTQYF.

The V and J genes are TRBV19 and TRBJ2-4, with D maybe TRBD1 (6 bases). Per germline, CDR1 LNHDA and CDR2 SQIVND (reference sequence). The ends were cut back, 3 bases at V and 0 bases at J, with 12 bases in the middle. The CDR3 loop spans 16 amino acids. The CDR3 bases are TGTGCCAGTAGTATTCGGGCAGGGGTAGCCAAAAACATTCAGTACTTC. This translates into CASSIRAGVAKNIQYF.